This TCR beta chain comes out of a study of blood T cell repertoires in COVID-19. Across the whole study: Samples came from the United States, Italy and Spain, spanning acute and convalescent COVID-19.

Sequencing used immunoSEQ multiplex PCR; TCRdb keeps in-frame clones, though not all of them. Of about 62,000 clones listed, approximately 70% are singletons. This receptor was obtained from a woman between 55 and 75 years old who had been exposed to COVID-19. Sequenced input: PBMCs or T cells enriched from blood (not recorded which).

The CDR3: CASRDGQGFNQPQHF. CDR3 DNA: TGCGCCAGCAGGGATGGACAGGGGTTCAATCAGCCCCAGCATTTT. This chain uses TRBV10-2 with TRBJ1-5, with 9 bases fitting TRBD1. Germline V lookup: CDR1 WSHSY, CDR2 SAAADI. This CDR3 is built from 15 residues. V lost 6 bases, J lost 3 bases, and 6 bases stayed unmatched.